Below, 25 T cell receptor beta chains from the same sample are listed, as sequenced in a study of technical replicates of blood from a handful of donors. Profiling relied on immunoSEQ multiplex PCR, and the TCRdb table lists in-frame clones only, not all of them. The sample consists of 95,000 to 100,000 clones, 96% of them appearing once. Sequencing used T cells isolated from PBMCs. The receptors derive from a human donor in good health.

This chain connects TRBV7-2 to TRBJ2-7; TRBD1 agrees at 7 bases. CDR1 is SGHTA, CDR2 FQGNSA, per germline. This CDR3 spans 17 amino acids. J gave up 2 bases and V 1 base, and 11 bases lay outside the gene matches. CDR3 protein: CASSLGLGTVVPYEQYF. In DNA form, the CDR3 reads TGTGCCAGCAGCTTAGGACTTGGGACAGTGGTCCCCTACGAGCAGTACTTC.

This rearrangement joins TRBV7-9 to TRBJ1-6, with a weak D call TRBD1 (5 bases). V lost 7 bases and J 7 bases, leaving 17 bases between the germline ends. From germline, CDR1 is SEHNR and CDR2 FQNEAQ (reference sequence). The CDR3 is 15 amino acids. CDR3 DNA: TGTGCCAGCACCACTGGGGGGTTTGAGAATTCACCCCTCCACTTT. Residues: CASTTGGFENSPLHF.

The chain joins TRBV6-5 to TRBJ1-2, with 8 bases matching TRBD1. This CDR3 has 12 residues. Germline V gene data show CDR1 as MNHEY and CDR2 as SVGAGI. J gave up 8 bases and V 6 bases, and 5 bases lay outside the gene matches. The CDR3 DNA sequence: TGTGCCAGCAGCGACAGGGGCTGGGGCTACACCTTC. Translating gives CASSDRGWGYTF.

In its sample, this clone was seen once. This chain uses TRBV6-5 with TRBJ2-7, with 8 bases aligning to TRBD1. Germline CDR1 and CDR2: MNHEY and SVGAGI. The CDR3 spans 15 residues. Unmatched junction bases numbered 12, after V lost 6 bases and J lost 5 bases. In DNA, the CDR3 is TGTGCCAGCAGGCCCCACGGACAGGGTAGCCACGAGCAGTACTTC. Translated, it gives CASRPHGQGSHEQYF.

The J gene is TRBJ2-1, the V gene TRBV7-2; no firm D call. The germline V and J ends were trimmed by 5 bases and 4 bases, with 15 bases remaining between them. The CDR3 has 15 amino acids. Germline CDR1 and CDR2: SGHTA and FQGNSA. The CDR3 protein is CASSPGEVPYNEQFF. For the CDR3, the DNA is TGTGCCAGCAGCCCGGGTGAGGTGCCATACAATGAGCAGTTCTTC.

The V call is TRBV5-1, the J call TRBJ2-5, with TRBD2 matching over 12 bases. The V gene's germline CDR1 is SGHRS and CDR2 YFSETQ. The length of the CDR3 is 15 residues. V lost 4 bases and J lost 5; bases outside the gene matches: 6. Here the CDR3 DNA reads TGCGCCAGCAGCCCTCCTAGCGGGGGGGATGAGACCCAGTACTTC. This encodes CASSPPSGGDETQYF.

The chain employs TRBV28 and TRBJ2-3; 12 nucleotides match TRBD2. Trimming cost V 6 bases and J 2 bases; bases outside gene matches: 3. This CDR3 contains 15 residues. Looked up from germline, CDR1 is MDHEN and CDR2 is SYDVKM. This CDR3 is CASSRLAGDTDTQYF. Here the CDR3 DNA reads TGTGCCAGCAGCAGACTAGCGGGGGACACAGATACGCAGTATTTT.

The V gene is TRBV28, the J gene TRBJ1-2, with D possibly TRBD1 on 6 matching bases. In germline, CDR1 is MDHEN, CDR2 SYDVKM. The CDR3 consists of 14 residues. V was pared by 10 bases and J by 2 bases, with 17 bases between. The CDR3 loop reads CATGEGGENYGYTF. The CDR3 bases are TGTGCCACCGGGGAGGGGGGCGAGAACTATGGCTACACCTTC.

The chain combines TRBV10-3 with TRBJ1-2; TRBD1 is a possible D gene (6 bases). V lost 3 bases and J 1 base, leaving 12 bases between the germline ends. The germline CDR1 and CDR2 sequences are ENHRY and SYGVKD. CDR3 length: 15 residues. The CDR3 is CAISDRQDHNYGYTF. In nucleotides, the CDR3 is TGTGCCATCAGTGATCGACAGGACCATAACTATGGCTACACCTTC.

This clone was seen only once. The chain recombines TRBV5-1 with TRBJ2-5; 8 nucleotides align to TRBD2. Germline V gene sequence: CDR1 SGHRS, CDR2 YFSETQ. Trimming removed 0 bases from V and 4 bases from J; junction bases left unmatched: 5. The CDR3 is 15 residues long. The CDR3 spells CASSLAGGPGETQYF. CDR3 nucleotides: TGCGCCAGCAGCTTGGCGGGAGGGCCGGGAGAGACCCAGTACTTC.

The rearrangement links TRBV11-1 to TRBJ2-1; no firm D call. V dropped 4 bases and J dropped 5 bases, with 6 bases sitting between them. The CDR3 has 12 amino acids. The germline V gene has CDR1 SGHAT and CDR2 FQDESV (reference sequence). CDR3 protein: CASSSYDNEQFF. The CDR3 DNA follows: TGTGCCAGCAGCTCCTACGACAATGAGCAGTTCTTC.

This clone has only one observation. The chain has TRBV29-1 and TRBJ2-3; TRBD2 agrees at 8 bases. This CDR3 spans 13 amino acids. The V segment lost 6 bases and the J segment 0 bases; nucleotides outside the gene matches: 2. Germline V gene sequence: CDR1 SQVTM, CDR2 ANQGSEA. The CDR3 protein is CSVAGESTDTQYF. The CDR3 nucleotides are TGCAGCGTAGCGGGGGAGAGCACAGATACGCAGTATTTT.

The genes are TRBV7-9 and TRBJ2-7; 9 nucleotides match TRBD1. The CDR3 totals 13 residues. From germline, CDR1 is SEHNR and CDR2 FQNEAQ (reference sequence). V lost 7 bases to trimming and J lost 3 bases; unmatched junction nucleotides: 4. The CDR3 loop reads CASTTGGFYEQYF. CDR3 nucleotide sequence: TGTGCCAGCACGACAGGGGGTTTCTACGAGCAGTACTTC.

The rearrangement joins TRBV6-1 to TRBJ2-7; no definite D call. Germline V gene lookup returns CDR1 MNHNS and CDR2 SASEGT. This CDR3 comprises 14 residues. Deletions cut 7 bases from V and 1 base from J, with 14 bases between. This chain's CDR3 is CASTFSLPSYEQYF. CDR3 coding DNA: TGTGCCAGCACCTTTAGCTTACCGTCCTACGAGCAGTACTTC.

V usage is TRBV27 and J usage is TRBJ1-2; TRBD1 matches at 7 bases. The V segment lost 4 bases and the J segment 5 bases; nucleotides outside the gene matches: 10. There are 15 residues in the CDR3. Per germline, CDR1 MNHEY and CDR2 SMNVEV (reference sequence). CDR3 sequence: CASSSYIGGEYGYTF. Written as DNA, the CDR3 is TGTGCCAGCAGTTCCTATATAGGGGGCGAATATGGCTACACCTTC.

The V gene is TRBV19, the J gene TRBJ2-7; no firm D call. Trimming took off 6 bases at V and 0 bases at J, with 9 bases between the two ends. Per the germline V gene, CDR1 is LNHDA and CDR2 is SQIVND (reference sequence). There are 13 residues in the CDR3. The CDR3 here is CASRPPDSYEQYF. The CDR3 DNA reads as TGTGCCAGTAGGCCCCCAGACTCCTACGAGCAGTACTTC. The full variable domain, rest sourced from reference TRBV19 and TRBJ2-7, is DGGITQSPKYLFRKEGQNVTLSCEQNLNHDAMYWYRQDPGQGLRLIYYSQIVNDFQKGDIAEGYSVSREKKESFPLTVTSAQKNPTAFYLCASRPPDSYEQYFGPGTRLTVT.

V and J are TRBV18 and TRBJ2-7, with D perhaps TRBD1 (6 bases). Trimming took off 1 base at V and 7 bases at J, with 14 bases between the two ends. This CDR3 has 14 amino acids. Germline V CDR1 and CDR2: KGHSH, LQKENI. DNA for the CDR3: TGTGCCAGCTCACCACAAAGCGAAGGGGGAGAGCAGTACTTC. Encoded protein: CASSPQSEGGEQYF.

This sequence joins TRBV5-1 and TRBJ1-4; D perhaps matches TRBD1 (6 bases). The germline V gene has CDR1 SGHRS and CDR2 YFSETQ. The V gene lost 6 bases and the J gene lost 7 bases, with 16 bases spanning the gap. This CDR3 comprises 14 residues. This chain's CDR3 is CASTPTGNAEKLFF. CDR3 bases: TGCGCCAGCACCCCCACAGGGAACGCTGAAAAACTGTTTTTT. The full variable domain, with the rest looked up from reference TRBV5-1 and TRBJ1-4, is KAGVTQTPRYLIKTRGQQVTLSCSPISGHRSVSWYQQTPGQGLQFLFEYFSETQRNKGNFPGRFSGRQFSNSRSEMNVSTLELGDSALYLCASTPTGNAEKLFFGSGTQLSVL.

V and J are TRBV5-1 and TRBJ1-2, with D possibly matching TRBD1 (5 bases). The CDR3 consists of 17 residues. The V and J ends lost 3 bases and 4 bases respectively, with 22 bases between them. Germline V lookup: CDR1 SGHRS, CDR2 YFSETQ. CDR3 coding DNA: TGCGCCAGCAGCTCGGCCCGGAGGGGCCAGAGTCCCTATGGCTACACCTTC. Amino acids: CASSSARRGQSPYGYTF.

The chain links TRBV7-3 to TRBJ2-2, with D maybe TRBD2 (6 bases). Germline lookup yields CDR1 SGHTA and CDR2 FQGTGA. This CDR3 contains 14 residues. Trimming shortened V by 5 bases and J by 6 bases, and 13 bases separated the two germline ends. The CDR3 loop is CASSPVLAAGELFF. CDR3 DNA: TGTGCCAGCAGCCCCGTACTAGCCGCCGGGGAGCTGTTTTTT.

CDR3 bases: TGTGCCATCGGGCCCACTGGAAACACCATATATTTT. This gives the protein CAIGPTGNTIYF. The V and J genes are TRBV10-3 and TRBJ1-3, with D uncertain. The CDR3 has 12 amino acids. CDR1 and CDR2 from the germline V gene are ENHRY and SYGVKD. The germline V and J ends were trimmed by 8 bases and 2 bases, with 7 bases remaining between them.

The CDR3: CSVEKQGGRDYEQYF. The DNA of the CDR3 is TGCAGCGTTGAAAAACAAGGAGGGAGGGACTACGAGCAGTACTTC. V and J are TRBV29-1 and TRBJ2-7; 7 bases are shared with TRBD2. Germline V gives CDR1 SQVTM, CDR2 ANQGSEA. The CDR3 is 15 amino acids. Trimming removed 2 bases from V and 3 bases from J; junction bases left unmatched: 10.

V and J are TRBV28 and TRBJ1-1; TRBD1 matches 7 bases. The CDR3 is made up of 15 amino acids. CDR1 and CDR2 (germline): MDHEN, SYDVKM. V was pared by 5 bases and J by 0 bases, with 6 bases of the junction left unmatched. CDR3 in DNA: TGTGCCAGCAGTGCAACAGGGGTCATGAACACTGAAGCTTTCTTT. Translating gives CASSATGVMNTEAFF.

The rearrangement links TRBV6-5 to TRBJ1-5, with a possible D match to TRBD1 (6 bases). The V end was cut by 2 bases, the J end by 4 bases, with 12 bases between. There are 15 residues in the CDR3. CDR1 and CDR2 from the germline V gene are MNHEY and SVGAGI. The CDR3 loop is CASSYQGSPNQPQHF. The CDR3 DNA reads as TGTGCCAGCAGTTACCAGGGGTCCCCAAATCAGCCCCAGCATTTT.

The chain uses TRBV5-1 and TRBJ2-7; D unclear. CDR3 size: 14 residues. Trimming shortened V by 0 bases and J by 4 bases, and 11 bases separated the two germline ends. The germline CDR1 and CDR2 sequences are SGHRS and YFSETQ. CDR3 sequence reads: CASSLGPLQYEQYF. The CDR3 coding sequence is TGCGCCAGCAGCTTGGGTCCCTTACAGTACGAGCAGTACTTC.